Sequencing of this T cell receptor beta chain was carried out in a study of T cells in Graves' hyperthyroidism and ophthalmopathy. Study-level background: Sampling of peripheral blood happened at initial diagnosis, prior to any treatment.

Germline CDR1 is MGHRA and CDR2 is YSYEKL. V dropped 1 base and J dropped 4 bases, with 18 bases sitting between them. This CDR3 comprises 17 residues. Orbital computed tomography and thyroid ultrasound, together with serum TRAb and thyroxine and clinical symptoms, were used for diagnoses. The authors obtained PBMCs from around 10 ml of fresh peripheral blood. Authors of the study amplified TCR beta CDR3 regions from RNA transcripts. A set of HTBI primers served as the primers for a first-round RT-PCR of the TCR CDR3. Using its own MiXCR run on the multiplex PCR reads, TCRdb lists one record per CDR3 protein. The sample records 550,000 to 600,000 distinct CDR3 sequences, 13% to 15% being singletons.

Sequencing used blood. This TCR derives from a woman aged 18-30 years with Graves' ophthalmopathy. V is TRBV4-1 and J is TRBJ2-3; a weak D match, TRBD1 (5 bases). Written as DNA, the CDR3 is TGCGCCAGCAGCCAAGGTGTTCAGGGAATCAGGGCAGATACGCAGTATTTT. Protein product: CASSQGVQGIRADTQYF.